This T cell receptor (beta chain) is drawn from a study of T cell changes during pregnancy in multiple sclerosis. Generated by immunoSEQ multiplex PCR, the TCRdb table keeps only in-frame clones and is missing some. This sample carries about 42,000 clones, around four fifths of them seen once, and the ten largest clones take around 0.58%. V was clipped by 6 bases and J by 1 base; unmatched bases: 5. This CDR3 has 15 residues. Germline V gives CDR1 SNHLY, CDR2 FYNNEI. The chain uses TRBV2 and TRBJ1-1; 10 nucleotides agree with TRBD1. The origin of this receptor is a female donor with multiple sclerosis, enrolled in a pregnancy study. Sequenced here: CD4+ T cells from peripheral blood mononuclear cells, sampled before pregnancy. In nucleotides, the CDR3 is TGTGCCAGCAGCGACAGGGGGCTAGGGAACACTGAAGCTTTCTTT. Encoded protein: CASSDRGLGNTEAFF.